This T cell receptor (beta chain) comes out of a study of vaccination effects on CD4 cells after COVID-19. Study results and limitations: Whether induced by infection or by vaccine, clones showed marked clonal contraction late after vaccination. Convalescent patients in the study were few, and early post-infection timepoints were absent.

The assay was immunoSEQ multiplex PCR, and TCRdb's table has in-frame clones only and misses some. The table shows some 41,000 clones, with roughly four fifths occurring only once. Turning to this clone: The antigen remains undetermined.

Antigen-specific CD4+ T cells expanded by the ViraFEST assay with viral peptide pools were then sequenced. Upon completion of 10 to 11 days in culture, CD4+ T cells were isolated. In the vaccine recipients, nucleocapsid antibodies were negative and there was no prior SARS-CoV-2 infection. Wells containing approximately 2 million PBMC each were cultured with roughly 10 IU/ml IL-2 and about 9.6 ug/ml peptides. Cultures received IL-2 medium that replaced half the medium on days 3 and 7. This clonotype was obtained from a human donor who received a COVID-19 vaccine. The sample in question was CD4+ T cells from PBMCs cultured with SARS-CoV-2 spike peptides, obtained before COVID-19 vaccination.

The CDR3, as DNA: TGCGCCAGCAGCTCTAGCGGGGGAGGCGATACGCAGTATTTT. Translated, it gives CASSSSGGGDTQYF. The chain recombines TRBV5-1 with TRBJ2-3, with 10 bases aligning to TRBD2. Trimming removed 3 bases from V and 6 bases from J; junction bases left unmatched: 4. CDR1 and CDR2 (germline): SGHRS, YFSETQ. The CDR3 has 14 amino acids.